Listed here are 8 T cell receptor beta chains from one sample, sequenced in a study of human T cells and chemical hapten exposure. TCRdb fed the RACE reads into MiXCR, producing one record per CDR3 protein. Among more than 100,000 distinct CDR3 sequences, roughly 12% were seen once, and the ten largest hold about 2.4%. The time point denotes: patch test 3, about 24 weeks after DPC sensitization. Treatment meaning: therapeutic diphenylcyclopropenone sensitization with weekly scalp DPC. The sequencing used whole blood, collected in connection with sensitization to the hapten diphenylcyclopropenone (DPC). Every receptor here comes from a woman aged 45-59 years with alopecia areata. Some clones in this sample may be carry-over from other donors' samples.

As to this clonotype: Germline and junction disagree at one end, which may indicate a read error. This chain joins TRBV7-7 and TRBJ2-5; 12 nucleotides align to TRBD2. Germline CDR1 and CDR2: SSHAT and FNYEAQ (reference sequence). The CDR3 is made up of 16 amino acids. The CDR3, as DNA: TGTACCAGCAGCCCACTGCCTAGCGGGAGGGAAGAGACCCAGTACTTC. As protein: CTSSPLPSGREETQYF.

The V call is TRBV5-1, the J call TRBJ2-7; perhaps TRBD2 as D (6 bases). The CDR3 loop spans 15 amino acids. Trimming stripped 0 bases from V and 5 bases from J, with 15 bases between. CDR1 SGHRS and CDR2 YFSETQ come from the germline V gene. The CDR3: CASSLEGGGGDEQYF. For the CDR3, the DNA is TGCGCCAGCAGCTTGGAGGGAGGAGGAGGGGACGAGCAGTACTTC.

A few counts support this clonotype. The V call is TRBV20-1, the J call TRBJ2-1; 10 nucleotides agree with TRBD2. The CDR3 is made up of 15 amino acids. The germline gives CDR1 DFQATT, CDR2 SNEGSKA (reference sequence). The trim removed 6 bases at V and 3 bases at J, leaving 8 bases unmatched. CDR3 sequence: CSAKRLAGDYNEQFF. The CDR3 nucleotides are TGCAGTGCCAAACGTCTAGCGGGGGACTACAATGAGCAGTTCTTC.

The chain is built from TRBV29-1 and TRBJ2-7, with a possible D match to TRBD1 (7 bases). CDR3 length equals 14 residues. The V end lost 7 bases, the J end lost 5 bases, and 21 bases lay between the germline ends. Germline CDR1 SQVTM, CDR2 ANQGSEA. DNA for the CDR3: TGCAGCGCCGGACAGGAGGGGAGTTTGCACGAGCAGTACTTC. This gives the protein CSAGQEGSLHEQYF.

A few counts support this clonotype. V is TRBV3-1 and J is TRBJ2-4; 8 bases map to TRBD2. CDR3 length: 16 amino acids. CDR1 and CDR2 from the germline V gene are LGHDT and YNNKEL (reference sequence). Trimming took 0 bases from V and 0 from J; bases not matched to a gene: 1. DNA of the CDR3: TGTGCCAGCAGCCAAGAACTAGCGGTAGCCAAAAACATTCAGTACTTC. This translates into CASSQELAVAKNIQYF.

The V and J genes are TRBV28 and TRBJ2-4, with 8 bases fitting TRBD2. The CDR3 consists of 14 residues. CDR1 is MDHEN, CDR2 SYDVKM, per germline. V was clipped by 3 bases and J by 7 bases; unmatched bases: 5. CDR3 sequence: CASSFPGGANIQYF. Written as DNA, the CDR3 is TGTGCCAGCAGTTTTCCGGGGGGGGCCAACATTCAGTACTTC.

This clonotype has ten or more counts. The rearrangement joins TRBV20-1 to TRBJ2-7, with 9 bases lining up with TRBD1. The germline gives CDR1 DFQATT, CDR2 SNEGSKA (reference sequence). V trimming: 5 bases; J trimming: 0 bases; junction bases outside the gene matches: 8. There are 15 residues in the CDR3. The CDR3 here is CSALDGTGYSYEQYF. The CDR3 nucleotides read TGCAGTGCTCTAGACGGGACAGGGTACTCCTACGAGCAGTACTTC.

This sequence joins TRBV25-1 and TRBJ2-5, with D tentatively TRBD2 (6 bases). CDR3 size: 14 residues. Trimming left V 3 bases short and J 3 bases short, with 11 bases between. Germline CDR1 reads MGHDK; CDR2 reads SYGVNS. This CDR3 reads CASSERDFKETQYF. Written as DNA, the CDR3 is TGTGCCAGCAGTGAGCGGGACTTTAAAGAGACCCAGTACTTC.